A single sample is the source of the 9 T cell receptor beta chains below, sequenced in a study of cytomegalovirus exposure and HLA in healthy donors. Clones were read by immunoSEQ multiplex PCR, and TCRdb kept only the in-frame ones, dropping some. The sample includes just under 150,000 clones, 87% seen only once; the top ten take 4.5%. Sequencing was carried out using PBMCs. The receptors derive from a man aged 18 to 30 in good health and CMV-seropositive.

The CDR3 DNA is TGTGCCAGTACCCCGCGAGGCTGGAACACTGAAGCTTTCTTT. This codes for CASTPRGWNTEAFF. The rearrangement uses TRBV19 and TRBJ1-1; D unresolved. The germline V and J ends were trimmed by 7 bases and 1 base, with 13 bases remaining between them. The germline V gene has CDR1 LNHDA and CDR2 SQIVND (reference sequence). This CDR3 has 14 residues.

The V and J genes are TRBV9 and TRBJ1-1; a weak D match, TRBD1 (6 bases). In germline, CDR1 is SGDLS, CDR2 YYNGEE. The V end was cut by 3 bases, the J end by 3 bases, with 15 bases between. This CDR3 spans 15 amino acids. DNA for the CDR3: TGTGCCAGCAGCGACACCGGTAGGGGGTACACTGAAGCTTTCTTT. Residues: CASSDTGRGYTEAFF.

The chain links TRBV7-6 to TRBJ2-3; D may be TRBD2 (7 bases). Germline V gives CDR1 SGHVS, CDR2 FNYEAQ. Trimming left V 3 bases short and J 2 bases short, with 15 bases between. The CDR3 contains 16 residues. As DNA, the CDR3 is TGTGCCAGCAGCTTTGGGCGGGGGCCCATCACAGATACGCAGTATTTT. This sequence encodes CASSFGRGPITDTQYF.

This clone appeared a few times. J is TRBJ1-2 and V is TRBV6-5; 7 nucleotides agree with TRBD1. The ends lost 4 bases at V and 7 bases at J; junction bases unmatched: 9. The length of the CDR3 is 14 residues. CDR1 is MNHEY, CDR2 SVGAGI, per germline. The CDR3 protein is CASSSGGLRGGYTF. The CDR3 nucleotides read TGTGCCAGCAGTTCAGGGGGGTTAAGGGGTGGCTACACCTTC.

This chain connects TRBV5-6 to TRBJ2-5, with D perhaps matching TRBD2 (5 bases). V shed 0 bases and J shed 5 bases, with 8 bases lying between them. The CDR3 contains 13 residues. Germline CDR1 is SGHDT and CDR2 is YYEEEE. The CDR3 region has the DNA TGTGCCAGCAGCTTGGGAGGGTTGGAGACCCAGTACTTC. It encodes CASSLGGLETQYF.

The rearrangement uses TRBV5-5 and TRBJ2-7; D perhaps matches TRBD1 (5 bases). Germline lookup yields CDR1 SGHKS and CDR2 YYEKEE (reference sequence). The germline V and J ends were trimmed by 0 bases and 0 bases, with 10 bases remaining between them. CDR3 length equals 15 residues. The CDR3 reads CASSLDGASSYEQYF. As DNA, the CDR3 is TGTGCCAGCAGCTTGGATGGGGCGAGCTCCTACGAGCAGTACTTC.

The J gene is TRBJ1-2, the V gene TRBV10-2; D is unresolved. The CDR3 is 11 amino acids. Germline-derived CDR1 and CDR2 are WSHSY and SAAADI. V lost 7 bases to trimming and J lost 5 bases, with 8 bases between them. CDR3 coding DNA: TGCGCCAGCAAAAACTTATATGGCTACACCTTC. Protein sequence: CASKNLYGYTF.

The J gene is TRBJ1-6, the V gene TRBV27; D not resolved. V shed 8 bases and J shed 1 base, with 9 bases lying between them. The length of the CDR3 is 14 residues. Germline lookup yields CDR1 MNHEY and CDR2 SMNVEV (reference sequence). The CDR3 DNA sequence: TGTGCCAGCCACGGGATGTCCTATAATTCACCCCTCCACTTT. Its translation is CASHGMSYNSPLHF.

The chain joins TRBV7-9 to TRBJ2-1, with 8 bases matching TRBD2. Losses at the gene ends were 5 bases for V and 6 bases for J; bases not matched to a gene: 6. The CDR3 extends over 14 amino acids. From germline, CDR1 is SEHNR and CDR2 FQNEAQ (reference sequence). Written as DNA, the CDR3 is TGTGCCAGCAGCCCCCCCGGGACTAGCAATGAGCAGTTCTTC. Its protein product is CASSPPGTSNEQFF. The variable domain in full, completed from reference TRBV7-9 and TRBJ2-1, reads DTGVSQNPRHKITKRGQNVTFRCDPISEHNRLYWYRQTLGQGPEFLTYFQNEAQLEKSRLLSDRFSAERPKGSFSTLEIQRTEQGDSAMYLCASSPPGTSNEQFFGPGTRLTVL.